A selection of T cell receptor beta chains follows, all from one sample in a study of response to subunit inactivated influenza vaccine. TCRdb recomputed calls from the RT-PCR reads with MiXCR, one row per CDR3 protein. The repertoire includes roughly 500,000 distinct CDR3 sequences, under 25% of them detected once, and 2.5% to 3% sits in the top ten. These data also featured in a second study, about T cells expressing NK-cell markers.

The material sequenced was CD4+ T cells sorted from PBMCs, taken approximately 12 days after vaccination. Receptors were obtained from a man aged 50-60 years who received an inactivated influenza vaccine. CDR3s include the opening cysteine and the closing phenylalanine or tryptophan. The order of the fields is J gene, D gene, CDR3 length, V gene, clone size, CDR3 protein, CDR3 DNA. The D gene is left open where the match is weak. Size tells how often a clone was seen (once, few, many) or the class of an expanded clone, and some rows leave it out.

J gene: TRBJ1-2; D gene: TRBD1; CDR3 length: 14; V gene: TRBV3-1; clone size: few; CDR3 protein: CASSTLTGNYGYTF; CDR3 DNA: TGTGCCAGCAGCACCCTGACAGGGAACTATGGCTACACCTTC
J gene: TRBJ2-2; D gene: -; CDR3 length: 15; V gene: TRBV29-1; clone size: -; CDR3 protein: CSVAPTGATTGELFF; CDR3 DNA: TGCAGCGTTGCCCCCACGGGGGCGACCACCGGGGAGCTGTTTTTT
J gene: TRBJ2-7; D gene: -; CDR3 length: 16; V gene: TRBV5-1; clone size: -; CDR3 protein: CASSFSASASPYEQYF; CDR3 DNA: TGCGCCAGCAGCTTTAGTGCGTCAGCATCACCCTACGAGCAGTACTTC
J gene: TRBJ1-2; D gene: -; CDR3 length: 13; V gene: TRBV2; clone size: -; CDR3 protein: CASSEEVAYGYTF; CDR3 DNA: TGTGCCAGCAGTGAAGAAGTGGCATATGGCTACACCTTC
J gene: TRBJ2-1; D gene: TRBD1; CDR3 length: 14; V gene: TRBV5-6; clone size: -; CDR3 protein: CASSSGTGGSEQFF; CDR3 DNA: TGTGCCAGCAGCTCTGGGACAGGGGGCAGTGAGCAGTTCTTC
J gene: TRBJ2-5; D gene: -; CDR3 length: 15; V gene: TRBV4-1; clone size: few; CDR3 protein: CASSQERQGPSSINF; CDR3 DNA: TGCGCCAGCAGCCAAGAAAGGCAGGGCCCATCTTCAATCAACTTC
J gene: TRBJ1-2; D gene: -; CDR3 length: 15; V gene: TRBV14; clone size: few; CDR3 protein: CASSLNRAPSYGYTF; CDR3 DNA: TGTGCCAGCAGCCTAAACAGGGCACCGAGCTATGGCTACACCTTC
J gene: TRBJ2-7; D gene: TRBD1; CDR3 length: 14; V gene: TRBV12-3/TRBV12-4; clone size: many; CDR3 protein: CASSPRQGAYEQYF; CDR3 DNA: TGTGCCAGCAGTCCCAGACAGGGGGCCTACGAGCAGTACTTC
J gene: TRBJ2-5; D gene: -; CDR3 length: 14; V gene: TRBV3-1; clone size: -; CDR3 protein: CASSLSGSEETQYF; CDR3 DNA: TGTGCCAGCAGCCTCAGTGGGTCTGAAGAGACCCAGTACTTC
J gene: TRBJ2-3; D gene: TRBD2; CDR3 length: 18; V gene: TRBV20-1; clone size: few; CDR3 protein: CSAKVLAGGHYGTDTQYF; CDR3 DNA: TGCAGTGCTAAGGTACTAGCGGGAGGGCATTACGGCACAGATACGCAGTATTTT
J gene: TRBJ2-3; D gene: -; CDR3 length: 14; V gene: TRBV7-2; clone size: -; CDR3 protein: CASSFEGSADTQYF; CDR3 DNA: TGTGCCAGCAGCTTTGAAGGTTCTGCAGATACGCAGTATTTT
J gene: TRBJ2-1; D gene: TRBD2; CDR3 length: 13; V gene: TRBV3-1; clone size: -; CDR3 protein: CASSQDPGTSEFF; CDR3 DNA: TGTGCCAGCAGCCAAGATCCGGGGACTAGCGAGTTCTTC
J gene: TRBJ2-2; D gene: -; CDR3 length: 13; V gene: TRBV14; clone size: -; CDR3 protein: CASSQAPTGELFF; CDR3 DNA: TGTGCCAGCAGCCAAGCCCCCACCGGGGAGCTGTTTTTT
J gene: TRBJ2-6; D gene: -; CDR3 length: 14; V gene: TRBV29-1; clone size: few; CDR3 protein: CSAEGISGANVLTF; CDR3 DNA: TGCAGCGCCGAGGGGATCTCTGGGGCCAACGTCCTGACTTTC
J gene: TRBJ1-1; D gene: -; CDR3 length: 16; V gene: TRBV7-6; clone size: -; CDR3 protein: CASSPTGPGTHTEAFF; CDR3 DNA: TGTGCCAGCAGCCCAACGGGTCCCGGGACCCACACTGAAGCTTTCTTT
J gene: TRBJ2-1; D gene: TRBD2; CDR3 length: 16; V gene: TRBV4-1; clone size: -; CDR3 protein: CASSQHLADNYNEQFF; CDR3 DNA: TGCGCCAGCAGCCAGCATCTAGCGGATAATTACAATGAGCAGTTCTTC
J gene: TRBJ2-1; D gene: -; CDR3 length: 14; V gene: TRBV11-2; clone size: few; CDR3 protein: CASSFRGNYNEQFF; CDR3 DNA: TGTGCCAGCAGCTTCCGCGGGAACTACAATGAGCAGTTCTTC
J gene: TRBJ2-1; D gene: -; CDR3 length: 15; V gene: TRBV12-3/TRBV12-4; clone size: -; CDR3 protein: CASSFLQGPYNEQFF; CDR3 DNA: TGTGCCAGCAGTTTTCTTCAGGGGCCGTACAATGAGCAGTTCTTC
J gene: TRBJ1-6; D gene: -; CDR3 length: 17; V gene: TRBV28; clone size: many; CDR3 protein: CASTDRAGAMRNSPLHF; CDR3 DNA: TGTGCCAGCACCGATCGCGCAGGGGCGATGAGGAATTCACCCCTCCACTTT
J gene: TRBJ1-5; D gene: -; CDR3 length: 15; V gene: TRBV5-1; clone size: many; CDR3 protein: CASSPSGESNQPQHF; CDR3 DNA: TGCGCCAGCAGCCCGTCAGGGGAAAGCAATCAGCCCCAGCATTTT
J gene: TRBJ1-4; D gene: TRBD1; CDR3 length: 12; V gene: TRBV6-1; clone size: few; CDR3 protein: CASSEARDSRSF; CDR3 DNA: TGTGCCAGCAGTGAAGCGAGGGACAGTCGAAGTTTT
J gene: TRBJ1-2; D gene: -; CDR3 length: 14; V gene: TRBV20-1; clone size: few; CDR3 protein: CSARVTGSLYGYTF; CDR3 DNA: TGCAGTGCTAGAGTCACGGGGTCTCTCTATGGCTACACCTTC
J gene: TRBJ2-7; D gene: TRBD2; CDR3 length: 12; V gene: TRBV12-3/TRBV12-4; clone size: -; CDR3 protein: CASRPGLAEQYF; CDR3 DNA: TGTGCCAGCAGACCGGGACTAGCGGAGCAGTACTTC
J gene: TRBJ2-5; D gene: TRBD1; CDR3 length: 15; V gene: TRBV20-1; clone size: -; CDR3 protein: CSANPGQGSQETQYF; CDR3 DNA: TGCAGTGCTAACCCGGGACAGGGGTCCCAAGAGACCCAGTACTTC
J gene: TRBJ2-5; D gene: -; CDR3 length: 13; V gene: TRBV12-3/TRBV12-4; clone size: -; CDR3 protein: CASSWGSQETQYF; CDR3 DNA: TGTGCCAGCAGTTGGGGATCTCAAGAGACCCAGTACTTC
J gene: TRBJ2-2; D gene: -; CDR3 length: 15; V gene: TRBV5-8; clone size: -; CDR3 protein: CASRWDGVNTGELFF; CDR3 DNA: TGTGCCAGCAGATGGGACGGCGTGAACACCGGGGAGCTGTTTTTT
J gene: TRBJ1-1; D gene: TRBD1; CDR3 length: 13; V gene: TRBV6-2/TRBV6-3; clone size: -; CDR3 protein: CASRSQGYTEAFF; CDR3 DNA: TGTGCCAGCAGGTCACAGGGGTACACTGAAGCTTTCTTT
J gene: TRBJ1-3; D gene: -; CDR3 length: 14; V gene: TRBV10-3; clone size: -; CDR3 protein: CAITPGMTVNTIYF; CDR3 DNA: TGTGCCATCACCCCAGGGATGACCGTGAACACCATATATTTT
J gene: TRBJ2-5; D gene: -; CDR3 length: 11; V gene: TRBV21-1; clone size: once; CDR3 protein: CASRILEAQYF; CDR3 DNA: TGTGCCAGCAGGATACTAGAGGCCCAGTACTTC
J gene: TRBJ1-4; D gene: -; CDR3 length: 14; V gene: TRBV5-1; clone size: few; CDR3 protein: CASSLTVTNEKLFF; CDR3 DNA: TGCGCCAGCAGCTTGACGGTAACTAATGAAAAACTGTTTTTT
J gene: TRBJ2-7; D gene: TRBD2; CDR3 length: 16; V gene: TRBV12-3/TRBV12-4; clone size: many; CDR3 protein: CASSLRTSGRASEQYF; CDR3 DNA: TGTGCCAGCAGTTTACGCACTAGCGGGAGGGCCTCGGAGCAGTACTTC
J gene: TRBJ2-7; D gene: TRBD2; CDR3 length: 20; V gene: TRBV5-1; clone size: -; CDR3 protein: CASSLVSRPSSSGRAYEQYF; CDR3 DNA: TGCGCCAGCAGCTTGGTATCGCGCCCTTCGTCTAGCGGGAGGGCCTACGAGCAGTACTTC
J gene: TRBJ1-1; D gene: -; CDR3 length: 15; V gene: TRBV3-1; clone size: -; CDR3 protein: CASSQVPVGVGAAFF; CDR3 DNA: TGTGCCAGCAGCCAAGTCCCAGTGGGGGTTGGTGCAGCTTTCTTT